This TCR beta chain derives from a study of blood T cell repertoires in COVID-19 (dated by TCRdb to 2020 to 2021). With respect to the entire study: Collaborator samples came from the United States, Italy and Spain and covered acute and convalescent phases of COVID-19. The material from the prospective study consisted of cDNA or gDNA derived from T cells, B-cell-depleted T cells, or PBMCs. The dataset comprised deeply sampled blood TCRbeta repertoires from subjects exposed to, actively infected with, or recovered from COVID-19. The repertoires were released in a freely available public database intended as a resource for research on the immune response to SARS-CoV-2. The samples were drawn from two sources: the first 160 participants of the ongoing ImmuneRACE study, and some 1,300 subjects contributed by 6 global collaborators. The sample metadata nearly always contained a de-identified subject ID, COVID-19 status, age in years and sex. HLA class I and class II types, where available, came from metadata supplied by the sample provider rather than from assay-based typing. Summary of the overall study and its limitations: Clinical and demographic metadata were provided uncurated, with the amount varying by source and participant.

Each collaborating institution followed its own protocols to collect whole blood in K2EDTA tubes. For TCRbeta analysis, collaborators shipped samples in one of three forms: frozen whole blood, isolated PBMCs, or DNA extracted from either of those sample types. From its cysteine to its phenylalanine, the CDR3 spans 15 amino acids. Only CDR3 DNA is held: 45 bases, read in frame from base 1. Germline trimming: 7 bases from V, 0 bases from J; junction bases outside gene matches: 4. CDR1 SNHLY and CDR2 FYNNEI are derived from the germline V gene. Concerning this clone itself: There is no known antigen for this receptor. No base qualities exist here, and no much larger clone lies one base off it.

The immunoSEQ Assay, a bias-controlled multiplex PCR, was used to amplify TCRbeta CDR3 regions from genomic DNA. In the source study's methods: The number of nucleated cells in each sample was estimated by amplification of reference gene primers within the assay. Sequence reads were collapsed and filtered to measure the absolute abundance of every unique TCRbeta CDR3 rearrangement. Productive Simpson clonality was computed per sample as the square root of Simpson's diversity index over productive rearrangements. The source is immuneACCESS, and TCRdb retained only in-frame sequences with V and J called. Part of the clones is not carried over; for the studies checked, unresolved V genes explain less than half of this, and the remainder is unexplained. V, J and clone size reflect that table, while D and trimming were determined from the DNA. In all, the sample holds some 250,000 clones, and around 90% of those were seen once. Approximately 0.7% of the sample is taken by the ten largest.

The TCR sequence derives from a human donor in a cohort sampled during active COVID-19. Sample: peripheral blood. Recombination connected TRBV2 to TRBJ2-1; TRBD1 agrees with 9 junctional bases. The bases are TGTGCCAGCACAGGGACAGGGAGCTCCTACAATGAGCAGTTCTTC. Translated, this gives CASTGTGSSYNEQFF.